The 27 T cell receptor beta chains presented below share a single source sample, sequenced in a study of T cell responses to AZD1222 COVID-19 vaccine. The repertoire was sequenced with immunoSEQ multiplex PCR; TCRdb's copy has only in-frame clones and lacks some. The sample holds roughly 250,000 clones, approximately 93% seen once. Sequenced here: peripheral blood, sampled on day 0 of AZD1222 vaccination. Receptors were obtained from an adult in good health.

This clone was seen just once. CDR3 bases: TGTGCCAGCAGCTTAATGGGGGGGGATAATGAAAAACTGTTTTTT. Translating gives CASSLMGGDNEKLFF. The rearrangement uses TRBV7-8 and TRBJ1-4; possibly TRBD1 for D (5 bases). The CDR3 length is 15 residues. CDR1 and CDR2 from the germline V gene are SGHVS and FQNEAQ. The germline V and J ends were trimmed by 2 bases and 4 bases, with 11 bases remaining between them. Based on the CDR3 plus reference TRBV7-8 and TRBJ1-4, the full variable domain is GAGVSQSPRYKVAKRGQDVALRCDPISGHVSLFWYQQALGQGPEFLTYFQNEAQLDKSGLPSDRFFAERPEGSVSTLKIQRTQQEDSAVYLCASSLMGGDNEKLFFGSGTQLSVL.

V is TRBV20-1 and J is TRBJ1-2, with D hard to call. Trimming took 1 base from V and 10 from J, leaving 10 bases between them. Germline CDR1 DFQATT, CDR2 SNEGSKA (reference sequence). This CDR3 comprises 11 residues. The CDR3 loop is CSARAPPDYTF. CDR3 nucleotide sequence: TGCAGTGCTAGAGCCCCCCCCGACTACACCTTC.

The CDR3 here is CASRDRTGGYQPQHF. CDR3 bases: TGTGCCAGCAGGGACCGGACAGGGGGCTATCAGCCCCAGCATTTT. V gene TRBV28 combines with J gene TRBJ1-5, with 11 bases lining up with TRBD1. The CDR3 loop spans 15 amino acids. The J segment lost 5 bases and the V segment lost 6 bases, leaving 6 bases of the junction unmatched. Germline V gene lookup returns CDR1 MDHEN and CDR2 SYDVKM. The full variable domain, rest sourced from reference TRBV28 and TRBJ1-5, is DVKVTQSSRYLVKRTGEKVFLECVQDMDHENMFWYRQDPGLGLRLIYFSYDVKMKEKGDIPEGYSVSREKKERFSLILESASTNQTSMYLCASRDRTGGYQPQHFGDGTRLSIL.

The J gene is TRBJ1-2, the V gene TRBV2; 8 bases are shared with TRBD1. J lost 4 bases, V lost 4 bases, and 8 bases had no gene match. Germline CDR1 reads SNHLY; CDR2 reads FYNNEI. The CDR3 runs to 15 residues. CDR3 amino acids: CASSVGRGLGYGYTF. The CDR3 nucleotides are TGTGCCAGCAGTGTCGGCAGGGGGCTCGGCTATGGCTACACCTTC.

The chain carries TRBV18 and TRBJ2-6, with D tentatively TRBD1 (5 bases). V dropped 4 bases and J dropped 0 bases, with 19 bases sitting between them. This CDR3 has 19 amino acids. Germline V lookup: CDR1 KGHSH, CDR2 LQKENI. The CDR3, as DNA: TGTGCCAGCTCACGGGGCCTAAGCACCCCCCTCTCTGGGGCCAACGTCCTGACTTTC. Translating it yields CASSRGLSTPLSGANVLTF.

The rearrangement joins TRBV4-1 to TRBJ2-7; 7 bases fit TRBD1. V lost 1 base, J lost 5 bases, and 8 bases stayed unmatched. The CDR3 loop spans 15 amino acids. From germline, CDR1 is MGHRA and CDR2 YSYEKL. The CDR3 region is CASSQVGTGDNEQYF. The CDR3 nucleotides are TGCGCCAGCAGCCAAGTAGGAACAGGGGACAACGAGCAGTACTTC.

The chain joins TRBV19 to TRBJ1-2, with TRBD1 as a possible D gene (5 bases). This CDR3 comprises 16 residues. Germline assignment: CDR1 LNHDA and CDR2 SQIVND (reference sequence). Deletions cut 4 bases from V and 2 bases from J, with 17 bases between. The CDR3 loop reads CASSTKGTPGNYGYTF. The CDR3 DNA reads as TGTGCCAGTAGTACGAAGGGGACCCCTGGAAACTATGGCTACACCTTC.

CDR3 coding DNA: TGTGCCAGCAGTTTAGGTGCTGGGCAGTTCTTC. Protein: CASSLGAGQFF. The V gene is TRBV12-3 or TRBV12-4, the J gene TRBJ2-1; D remains unclear. The CDR3 spans 11 residues. With 1 base removed from V and 12 bases from J, the gap between germline ends came to 7 bases.

This chain joins TRBV29-1 and TRBJ1-1; no clear D. The length of the CDR3 is 13 residues. V gave up 0 bases and J gave up 0 bases, with 5 bases separating them. CDR1 and CDR2 from the germline V gene are SQVTM and ANQGSEA. This CDR3 is CSVEDGLNTEAFF. CDR3 DNA sequence: TGCAGCGTTGAAGACGGATTGAACACTGAAGCTTTCTTT. Full variable domain (rest looked up from reference TRBV29-1 and TRBJ1-1): SAVISQKPSRDICQRGTSLTIQCQVDSQVTMMFWYRQQPGQSLTLIATANQGSEATYESGFVIDKFPISRPNLTFSTLTVSNMSPEDSSIYLCSVEDGLNTEAFFGQGTRLTVV.

The genes are TRBV30 and TRBJ2-3; 11 bases match TRBD1. Germline CDR1 GTSNPN, CDR2 SVGIG (reference sequence). Trimming took 1 base from V and 2 from J; bases not matched to a gene: 5. The length of the CDR3 is 16 residues. The CDR3 region is CAWSAGTGGVTDTQYF. In DNA, the CDR3 is TGTGCCTGGAGTGCCGGGACAGGGGGTGTCACAGATACGCAGTATTTT.

This clone was recorded once. This rearrangement joins TRBV6-5 to TRBJ1-3; TRBD1 is a possible D gene (5 bases). V gave up 6 bases and J gave up 1 base, with 10 bases separating them. This CDR3 region has 14 residues. Looked up from germline, CDR1 is MNHEY and CDR2 is SVGAGI. CDR3 sequence reads: CASRGRASGNTIYF. In DNA, the CDR3 is TGTGCCAGCAGGGGCAGGGCTTCTGGAAACACCATATATTTT.

The rearrangement links TRBV4-3 to TRBJ2-2; no definite D call. The germline V and J ends were trimmed by 0 bases and 9 bases, with 14 bases remaining between them. There are 15 residues in the CDR3. Germline assignment: CDR1 LGHNA and CDR2 YSLEER. CDR3 coding DNA: TGCGCCAGCAGCCAAGATGAAGACCCTAGTCGGGAGCTGTTTTTT. Protein: CASSQDEDPSRELFF.

The rearrangement uses TRBV28 and TRBJ1-2; 10 bases are shared with TRBD1. CDR1 and CDR2 (germline): MDHEN, SYDVKM. J gave up 8 bases and V 2 bases, and 2 bases lay outside the gene matches. The CDR3 is made up of 13 amino acids. This chain's CDR3 is CASSLGQGVGYTF. Written as DNA, the CDR3 is TGTGCCAGCAGTTTAGGACAGGGGGTCGGCTACACCTTC.

This rearrangement joins TRBV7-8 to TRBJ1-5; D gene uncertain. Per the germline V gene, CDR1 is SGHVS and CDR2 is FQNEAQ. The CDR3 sequence is 15 residues long. Trimming took off 6 bases at V and 0 bases at J, with 12 bases between the two ends. CDR3 in DNA: TGTGCCAGCAGTGCCCAGGAGTATAGCAATCAGCCCCAGCATTTT. This encodes CASSAQEYSNQPQHF.

The chain links TRBV6-1 to TRBJ1-2; no reliable D call. V was cut by 1 base and J by 8 bases, with 11 bases left in between. The CDR3 is 13 residues long. CDR1 and CDR2 from the germline V gene are MNHNS and SASEGT. CDR3 DNA sequence: TGTGCCAGCAGTGAAGAGTGGGGAGGAGGCTACACCTTC. This codes for CASSEEWGGGYTF.

V and J are TRBV14 and TRBJ1-3, with D unclear. The V end lost 0 bases, the J end lost 0 bases, and 9 bases lay between the germline ends. Germline V gene sequence: CDR1 SGHDN, CDR2 FVKESK. The CDR3 covers 16 residues. The CDR3 nucleotides read TGTGCCAGCAGCCAAGAGGGCGAGCCCTCTGGAAACACCATATATTTT. It is translated as CASSQEGEPSGNTIYF.

J is TRBJ1-2 and V is TRBV6-5; the D gene is possibly TRBD1 (5 bases). This CDR3 is 15 amino acids long. Between the trimmed V and J ends, which lost 2 bases and 2 bases, there was a span of 12 bases. Germline CDR1 MNHEY, CDR2 SVGAGI. The DNA of the CDR3 is TGTGCCAGCAGTTACCTTGGGGGTGGAAACTATGGCTACACCTTC. Amino acid sequence: CASSYLGGGNYGYTF.

This clone was counted once. The CDR3 loop reads CASSSGTSNQPQHF. The CDR3 nucleotides read TGTGCCAGTAGTAGTGGCACTAGCAATCAGCCCCAGCATTTT. V and J are TRBV19 and TRBJ1-5; no definite D call. Germline-derived CDR1 and CDR2 are LNHDA and SQIVND (reference sequence). V was shortened by 4 bases and J by 0 bases, with 7 bases between the two germline ends. The CDR3 extends over 14 amino acids.

V usage is TRBV28 and J usage is TRBJ2-7; D ambiguous. The V end lost 5 bases, the J end lost 7 bases, and 15 bases lay between the germline ends. The CDR3 is 13 residues long. Germline V lookup: CDR1 MDHEN, CDR2 SYDVKM. The CDR3 loop reads CASSRREVPEQYF. The DNA for the CDR3 is TGTGCCAGCAGTCGTCGTGAGGTCCCGGAGCAGTACTTC.

A remark on this clone: Other DNA sequences from this sample encode an identical CDR3 as well. The chain combines TRBV27 with TRBJ2-7, with unresolved D. Trimming pared 5 bases from V and 0 bases from J, leaving 5 bases between. CDR1 and CDR2 (germline): MNHEY, SMNVEV (reference sequence). The CDR3 loop spans 12 amino acids. The CDR3 coding sequence is TGTGCCAGCAGTCCAAACTCCTACGAGCAGTACTTC. Translation: CASSPNSYEQYF.

This clone appeared a few times. The chain combines TRBV7-9 with TRBJ1-5; D unresolved. Germline CDR1 and CDR2: SEHNR and FQNEAQ (reference sequence). The ends were cut back, 1 base at V and 4 bases at J, with 5 bases in the middle. This CDR3 has 13 residues. The CDR3 spells CASSLGPNQPQHF. DNA for the CDR3: TGTGCCAGCAGCTTAGGGCCAAATCAGCCCCAGCATTTT. Drawing the rest from reference TRBV7-9 and TRBJ1-5, the complete variable domain is DTGVSQNPRHKITKRGQNVTFRCDPISEHNRLYWYRQTLGQGPEFLTYFQNEAQLEKSRLLSDRFSAERPKGSFSTLEIQRTEQGDSAMYLCASSLGPNQPQHFGDGTRLSIL.

The chain joins TRBV5-1 to TRBJ2-1, with TRBD2 identical over 13 bases. Germline values: CDR1 SGHRS, CDR2 YFSETQ. V was clipped by 0 bases and J by 9 bases; unmatched bases: 3. This CDR3 is built from 15 residues. CDR3 region: CASSLELAGGPEQFF. DNA of the CDR3: TGCGCCAGCAGCTTGGAACTAGCGGGGGGGCCTGAGCAGTTCTTC.

The chain employs TRBV12-5 and TRBJ1-1; possible D gene TRBD1, 5 bases. Germline lookup yields CDR1 LGHNT and CDR2 FRNRAP. The CDR3 covers 14 residues. Trimming stripped 1 base from V and 4 bases from J, with 10 bases between. CDR3 loop: CASGLGGVGTEAFF. For the CDR3, the DNA is TGTGCTAGTGGTTTGGGGGGGGTAGGCACTGAAGCTTTCTTT.

As to this clone: Compared with germline, one end of the junction differs, possibly owing to a read error. V gene TRBV7-2 combines with J gene TRBJ1-4; D might be TRBD1 (5 bases). The CDR3 length is 13 residues. Germline loops: CDR1 SGHTA, CDR2 FQGNSA. The CDR3 region has the DNA TGTGCCAGCAGCAGGGGACCTAAGGAAAAACTGTTTTTT. The encoded protein is CASSRGPKEKLFF. Drawing the rest from reference TRBV7-2 and TRBJ1-4, the complete variable domain is GAGVSQSPSNKVTEKGKDVELRCDPISGHTALYWYRQSLGQGLEFLIYFQGNSAPDKSGLPSDRFSAERTGGSVSTLTIQRTQQEDSAVYLCASSRGPKEKLFFGSGTQLSVL.

V usage is TRBV2 and J usage is TRBJ2-2, with TRBD1 identical over 10 bases. The J segment lost 0 bases and the V segment lost 7 bases, leaving 5 bases of the junction unmatched. Per the germline V gene, CDR1 is SNHLY and CDR2 is FYNNEI. The CDR3 spans 16 residues. CDR3 nucleotides: TGTGCCAGCATAGGGGACAGGGGCGCGAACACCGGGGAGCTGTTTTTT. Encoded protein: CASIGDRGANTGELFF. Complete variable domain (other parts from reference TRBV2 and TRBJ2-2): EPEVTQTPSHQVTQMGQEVILRCVPISNHLYFYWYRQILGQKVEFLVSFYNNEISEKSEIFDDQFSVERPDGSNFTLKIRSTKLEDSAMYFCASIGDRGANTGELFFGEGSRLTVL.

The gene calls are TRBV24-1 and TRBJ2-5; D is perhaps TRBD2 (6 bases). CDR3 length: 13 amino acids. Between the trimmed V and J ends, which lost 11 bases and 5 bases, there was a span of 17 bases. The germline V gene encodes CDR1 KGHDR and CDR2 SFDVKD. In DNA form, the CDR3 reads TGTGCCAGGGCCTCCGGGAGTTGGGAGACCCAGTACTTC. It encodes CARASGSWETQYF.

V usage is TRBV28 and J usage is TRBJ1-3, with D hard to call. Germline CDR1 is MDHEN and CDR2 is SYDVKM. The CDR3 covers 12 residues. The V end was cut by 6 bases, the J end by 0 bases, with 3 bases between. As DNA, the CDR3 is TGTGCCAGCAGCATCTCTGGAAACACCATATATTTT. As protein: CASSISGNTIYF.